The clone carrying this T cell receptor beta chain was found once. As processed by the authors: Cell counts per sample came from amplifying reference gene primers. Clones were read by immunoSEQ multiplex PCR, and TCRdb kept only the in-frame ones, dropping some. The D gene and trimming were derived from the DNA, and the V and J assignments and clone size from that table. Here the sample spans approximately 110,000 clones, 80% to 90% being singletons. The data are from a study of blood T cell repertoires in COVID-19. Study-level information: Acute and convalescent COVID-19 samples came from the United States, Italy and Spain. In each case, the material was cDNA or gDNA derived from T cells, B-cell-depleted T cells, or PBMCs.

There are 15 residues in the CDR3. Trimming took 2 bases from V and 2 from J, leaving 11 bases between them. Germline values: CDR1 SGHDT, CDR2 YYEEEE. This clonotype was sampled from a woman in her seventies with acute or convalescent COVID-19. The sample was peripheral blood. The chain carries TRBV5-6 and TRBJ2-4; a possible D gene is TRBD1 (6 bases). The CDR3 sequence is CASSFYGTTKNIQYF. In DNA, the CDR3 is TGTGCCAGCAGCTTCTACGGGACAACCAAAAACATTCAGTACTTC.